Listed below are T cell receptor beta chains from one sample, sequenced in a study of shared T cell receptors in the human thymus. This table comes from immunoSEQ multiplex PCR, and its TCRdb copy is limited to in-frame clones, with some not included. The sample consists of some 700,000 clones, 88% of them appearing once. This sample also belongs to another study, concerning human thymus T cells.

Sequenced material: thymocytes. The receptors derive from a boy under two years old with a congenital heart defect. The conserved cysteine and the conserved F or W are not part of the CDR3 here. The order of the fields is J gene, V gene, CDR3 protein.

TRBJ2-7	TRBV27	ASSLSADRFSYEQY
TRBJ2-5	TRBV14	ASSQDGTSGRQETQY
TRBJ2-1	TRBV28	ASSLWGHEQF
TRBJ2-1	TRBV5-6	ASRPDRIHNEQF
TRBJ2-3	TRBV6-5	ASSYAGNHGTQY
TRBJ1-1	TRBV28	ATRDRGRAGTEAF
TRBJ2-1	TRBV5-4	ASSLLAGGPHNEQF
TRBJ2-3	TRBV7-2	ASSTYAREDPY
TRBJ2-7	TRBV11-3	ASSLAPPGRGDYEQY
TRBJ2-7	TRBV18	ASSQLQGTDYEQY
TRBJ2-1	TRBV6-5	ASSPYPLGYNEQF
TRBJ2-6	TRBV5-1	ASSATGGEVQYSGANVLT
TRBJ1-2	TRBV7-9	ASSLTGPRANYGYT
TRBJ2-3	TRBV9	ATGGTSGTDTQY
TRBJ1-1	TRBV14	ASSGEGGRPTEAF
TRBJ2-3	TRBV4-3	ASSPIFSGISTDTQY
TRBJ1-1	TRBV6-4	ASRAGTWNTEAF
TRBJ1-4	TRBV28	ASSRGSSGNEKLF
TRBJ2-1	TRBV4-3	ASSQEGPDRDSYNEQF
TRBJ2-1	TRBV7-9	ASSRRVPLHEQF
TRBJ2-1	TRBV6-5	ASRFGTLVDEQF
TRBJ2-7	TRBV6-6	ASGRGRRSGYEQY